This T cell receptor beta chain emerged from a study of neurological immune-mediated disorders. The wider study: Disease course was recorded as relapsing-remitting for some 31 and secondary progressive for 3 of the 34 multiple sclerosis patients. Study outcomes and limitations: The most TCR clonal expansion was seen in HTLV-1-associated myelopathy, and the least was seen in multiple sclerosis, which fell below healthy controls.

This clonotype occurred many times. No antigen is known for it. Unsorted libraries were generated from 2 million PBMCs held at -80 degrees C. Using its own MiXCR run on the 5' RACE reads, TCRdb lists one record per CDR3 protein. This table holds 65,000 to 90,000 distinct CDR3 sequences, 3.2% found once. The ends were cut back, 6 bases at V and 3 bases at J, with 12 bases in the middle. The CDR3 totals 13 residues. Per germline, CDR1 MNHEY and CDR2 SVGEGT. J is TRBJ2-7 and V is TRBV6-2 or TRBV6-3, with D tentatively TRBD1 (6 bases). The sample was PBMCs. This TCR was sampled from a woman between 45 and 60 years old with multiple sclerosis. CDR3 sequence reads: CASSRGQFYEQYV. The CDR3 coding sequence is TGTGCCAGCAGCCGAGGACAGTTCTACGAGCAGTACGTC.